The rows below give T cell receptor beta chains drawn from one sample of a study of T-cell reconstitution after alpha-beta-depleted transplantation in children. Each CDR3 protein is one row after TCRdb ran MiXCR on the PCR reads. The table shows about 440,000 distinct CDR3 sequences, with roughly 43% occurring only once. Sequenced here: PBMCs, sampled before TCRalphabeta/CD19-depleted stem cell transplant. Receptors were obtained from a girl aged 2 to 9 with aplastic anemia, due to receive a stem cell transplant. Each CDR3 is given with its conserved first and last residue. Each record gives: CDR3 DNA, CDR3 protein, D gene, clone size, V gene, J gene. The D gene is left open where the match is weak. The size entry is marked missing in some rows and otherwise reads once, few, many or a size class.

TGCGCCAGCAGCTTGGTAGGCGGGGGAGACACCGGGGAGCTGTTTTTT	CASSLVGGGDTGELFF	TRBD2	once	TRBV5-1	TRBJ2-2
TGCGCCAGCAGCCAAGGTCCGAGACAGGGGACCTACGAGCAGTACTTC	CASSQGPRQGTYEQYF	TRBD1	.	TRBV4-1	TRBJ2-7
TGTGCCAGCAGCTTTCCGGGGGTCCTGGGGACAGATACGCAGTATTTT	CASSFPGVLGTDTQYF	.	many	TRBV7-8	TRBJ2-3
TGTGCCAGCAGCCCCGCTCCGCGGGGGGGCACAGATACGCAGTATTTT	CASSPAPRGGTDTQYF	TRBD2	.	TRBV7-6	TRBJ2-3
TGCGCCAGCAGCCAAGGACGGGACAATGAGCAGTTCTTC	CASSQGRDNEQFF	.	many	TRBV4-1	TRBJ2-1
TGCAGTGCTAGAGGGACCGGGACAGGGCCCGAGCAGTACTTC	CSARGTGTGPEQYF	TRBD1	.	TRBV20-1	TRBJ2-7
TGTGCCAGCAGTTCCGTCCTACGGGGCGATGAGCAGTTCTTC	CASSSVLRGDEQFF	.	.	TRBV12-3/TRBV12-4	TRBJ2-1
TGTGCCAGCAGAGGGGCAGCAAATAACTATGGCTACACCTTC	CASRGAANNYGYTF	.	.	TRBV2	TRBJ1-2
TGTGCCAGCAGCTTAGGAATTCAGCCCCAGCATTTT	CASSLGIQPQHF	.	many	TRBV7-9	TRBJ1-5
TGCGCCAGCAGCTTGGGTCTAAGAGCGGGAGTTAACGAGCAGTACTTC	CASSLGLRAGVNEQYF	TRBD2	many	TRBV5-1	TRBJ2-7
TGCAGTGCTACTCAAACCCCCGGGACTAGCTACGAGCAGTACTTC	CSATQTPGTSYEQYF	TRBD2	many	TRBV20-1	TRBJ2-7
TGTGCCAGCAGTGCCCCTCTAGCGGGAGCGGCAGATACGCAGTATTTT	CASSAPLAGAADTQYF	TRBD2	.	TRBV12-3/TRBV12-4	TRBJ2-3
TGTGCCAGCAGCTTTCCAGGGTACTCTGGAAACACCATATATTTT	CASSFPGYSGNTIYF	.	.	TRBV7-2	TRBJ1-3
TGTGCCAGCAGTGAAGAGCGGGGCACAGATACGCAGTATTTT	CASSEERGTDTQYF	.	once	TRBV2	TRBJ2-3
TGTGCCAGCAGTTTACGAGGCAGGGGGATAGAGACCCAGTACTTC	CASSLRGRGIETQYF	TRBD1	many	TRBV12-3/TRBV12-4	TRBJ2-5
TGTGCCAGCAGCGCACCCAGGGGGCACACGAACACCGGGGAGCTGTTTTTT	CASSAPRGHTNTGELFF	TRBD1	once	TRBV9	TRBJ2-2
TGTGCCAGCAGTCCCCCAGGGTATGGCTACACCTTC	CASSPPGYGYTF	.	many	TRBV12-3/TRBV12-4	TRBJ1-2
TGTGCCAGCAGTCCTACTCTAGGGACAGGCACCACGACGTCCTACAATGAGCAGTTCTTC	CASSPTLGTGTTTSYNEQFF	TRBD1	few	TRBV12-3/TRBV12-4	TRBJ2-1
TGTGCCAGTAGTATAAGGGGGGATCCACAGAACACTGAAGCTTTCTTT	CASSIRGDPQNTEAFF	.	.	TRBV19	TRBJ1-1
TGTGCCAGCAGCCAAGCAAGACAGGCGGGCGTACACTTC	CASSQARQAGVHF	.	many	TRBV3-1	TRBJ2-7
TGCAGCGCTTCGCCACAAGAGACCCAGTACTTC	CSASPQETQYF	.	.	TRBV20-1	TRBJ2-5
TGTGCCACCTCGGGTCCCCCCTCCTACGAGCAGTACTTC	CATSGPPSYEQYF	.	few	TRBV6-1	TRBJ2-7